This T cell receptor (beta chain) was sequenced for a study of T cells in Graves' hyperthyroidism and ophthalmopathy (dated by TCRdb to the late 2010s). Notes on the research overall: To identify distinguishing TCR V-J signatures, a discovery cohort of 100 or so patients was used, comprising 40 to 45 with Graves' ophthalmopathy and some 57 with stable Graves' hyperthyroidism. Prospective prediction of ophthalmopathy was tested in an independent validation cohort of under 20 hyperthyroidism patients and around 16 patients who later progressed to ophthalmopathy. The 75 to 100 discovery patients were randomly split 7:3 into training and test sets. In addition, the study compared T-cell repertoires in thyroid tissue and in blood from roughly 6 Graves' hyperthyroidism patients. Once sampling was done, hyperthyroidism patients were given methimazole at a starting dose of 30 mg daily, whereas ophthalmopathy patients were given high-dose intravenous methylprednisolone. TCR Vbeta CDR3 sequencing of 130 to 150 peripheral blood samples (around 45 ophthalmopathy, roughly 74 hyperthyroidism and some 17 progressor patients) is reported in the paper.

Amplification of TCR beta CDR3 regions was carried out from RNA transcripts. The first round of RT-PCR for the TCR CDR3 was performed with the HTBI primer set and the Qiagen OneStep RT-PCR kit. Libraries were constructed in a second round of multiplex PCR, after which size selection and purification were performed. Paired-end sequencing of the libraries was performed with 100 bp reads on an Illumina HiSeq2000. As for the original processing: SOAPnuke was used to process the raw data, throwing out any read that contained adapters or uncalled bases, had a mean Phred below 15, or lacked an exact constant-primer or identifier match. COPE v1.2.5 was used to merge high-quality paired reads, and clonotypes were defined as unique nucleotide sequences. MiTCR v1.1 was used to align clonotypes to the IMGT TRBV, TRBD and TRBJ reference segments. The analysis was restricted to V-J combinations with a frequency above 0.0001, which together covered roughly 99% of the repertoires. The TCS score was defined as F50 (clonal expansion) divided by E x V (chaos), with BLOSUM62-based TCRdist calculated between CDR3 peptides within each V-J. Welch's t-statistics and random forest reduced around 510 V-J features to about 12, which were used in a naive Bayes classifier (R e1071). Thyroid-blood repertoire similarity was quantified with the Morisita-Horn index. The public reads were run again by TCRdb, first through fastp at Q25 and then through MiXCR, and only productive beta chains were kept. Rows are combined by CDR3 protein, so each entry shows the most common genes and DNA. The V and J calls reflect TCRdb's pipeline rather than the authors' work. Present in this sample are about 98,000 distinct CDR3 sequences, around 37% of which were seen just once. The top ten clones comprise approximately 10% of the sample.

What the authors observed across the whole study: In validation, the model predicted progression to ophthalmopathy a median of 6.5 months before onset, with about 64% sensitivity and 72.22% specificity. No statistical method was used to set the sample size in advance, and investigators knew the group allocation. Most expanded thyroid clonotypes (frequency above 0.001) were also found in blood, which suggests that blood repertoires may mirror thyroid immune responses. A model built on a 13 V-J signature distinguished ophthalmopathy from stable hyperthyroidism, reaching over 85% sensitivity and about 81% specificity in cross-validation and 80%/75% in testing.

This clonotype came up many times. It has no known antigen specificity. No base-level quality is on record; no much larger clone is a single base apart. The cysteine opens and the phenylalanine closes a CDR3 of 15 amino acids. Of all the DNA, just the CDR3 is kept, 45 bases in frame from base 1. The junction carries 21 bases between V and J, which are trimmed by 2 bases and 14 bases respectively. The germline V gene (reference sequence) supplies CDR1 MNHNY and CDR2 SVGAGI. A patient counted as having stable Graves' hyperthyroidism if no progression to ophthalmopathy occurred over 18 months of follow-up. Hyperthyroidism patients were newly diagnosed, with disease duration under 2 months, and aged 18 to 65 years. Any patient with an uncontrolled infection, another autoimmune disease, pregnancy or lactation was excluded. Diagnoses relied on clinical symptoms, serum thyroxine and TRAb, thyroid ultrasound and orbital computed tomography. Trizol reagent was used to extract total RNA, and RNA quality was then checked on an Agilent 2100 Bioanalyzer.

The V and J segments used are TRBV6-6 and TRBJ1-4, with the D gene call left open. Sequencing input: peripheral blood or thyroid tissue (not recorded which). This sequence was found in a woman between 25 and 40 years old with Graves' hyperthyroidism. The CDR3 reads as follows: CASSYLGWTWESLFF. The DNA sequence reads TGTGCCAGCAGTTACCTGGGGTGGACCTGGGAGAGTCTGTTTTTT.